This T cell receptor (beta chain) was recovered during a study of blood T cell repertoires in COVID-19. Study overall: Acute-phase and convalescent COVID-19 samples originated in the United States, Italy and Spain.

The repertoire was sequenced with immunoSEQ multiplex PCR; TCRdb's copy has only in-frame clones and lacks some. This table has more than 95,000 clones, 90% to 95% appearing once. The germline gives CDR1 SGHTA, CDR2 FQGNSA. Trimming took off 4 bases at V and 0 bases at J, with 4 bases between the two ends. This CDR3 spans 13 amino acids. The sequenced material came from peripheral blood. The chain has TRBV7-2 and TRBJ1-5; unclear D gene. This clonotype was obtained from a human donor in a cohort sampled during active COVID-19. The CDR3 region has the DNA TGTGCCAGCAGCTCCAATAGCAATCAGCCCCAGCATTTT. Its protein is CASSSNSNQPQHF.